Listed below are T cell receptor beta chains from one sample, sequenced in a study of human T cells and chemical hapten exposure. TCRdb passed the RACE reads through MiXCR, listing each CDR3 protein once. Altogether about 360,000 distinct CDR3 sequences are present, around 5% being singletons, with the ten largest covering around 2%. This material consisted of whole blood, taken in connection with sensitization to the hapten diphenylcyclopropenone (DPC). These receptors all come from a woman in her forties or fifties with alopecia areata. Some clones in this sample may be carry-over from other donors' samples. Both conserved end residues are part of each CDR3. D genes are given only for firm matches. Clone sizes are given selectively: once, few, many, or a class where the clone is expanded.

j_gene | d_gene | abundance | v_gene | CDR3nt | CDR3aa
TRBJ2-5 | TRBD2 | few | TRBV27 | TGTGCCAGCATTCCCCAGACCGGGACAGGGGGACTAGCGGGAAGAGAGACCCAGTACTTC | CASIPQTGTGGLAGRETQYF
TRBJ2-3 | - | many | TRBV6-2/TRBV6-3 | TGTGCCAGCAGGTGGAGTAGCACAGATACGCAGTATTTT | CASRWSSTDTQYF
TRBJ2-2 | - | - | TRBV2 | TGTGCCAGCACCCTGGGGGCTAGCGACACCGGGGAGCTGTTTTTT | CASTLGASDTGELFF
TRBJ1-2 | TRBD1 | many | TRBV7-9 | TGTGCCAGCAACCCCTCCGGGACAGGGTCTAATGGCTACACCTTC | CASNPSGTGSNGYTF
TRBJ1-5 | TRBD1 | once | TRBV5-6 | TGTGCCAGCAGCTTGAGACAGGGCGTCAGGGTCAATCAGCCCCAGCATTTT | CASSLRQGVRVNQPQHF
TRBJ1-1 | TRBD1 | many | TRBV25-1 | TGTGCCAGCAGTGGCTGGACAGGGCCGATTCCTGAAGCTTTCTTT | CASSGWTGPIPEAFF
TRBJ1-6 | TRBD1 | few | TRBV6-1 | TGTGCCAGCAGATTCGGGGACAGCAATAATTCACCCCTCCACTTT | CASRFGDSNNSPLHF
TRBJ1-1 | TRBD1 | - | TRBV5-1 | TGCGCCAGCAGCTTTGGTGAAGGGGGCGTGAACACTGAAGCTTTCTTT | CASSFGEGGVNTEAFF
TRBJ2-4 | - | few | TRBV7-9 | TGTGCCAGCAGCTCGTCTAGAGCTCATGAGGACATTCAGTACTTC | CASSSSRAHEDIQYF
TRBJ1-3 | - | - | TRBV6-5 | TGTGCCAGCAGTTACTCTGGCAGGGCTGGAAACACCATATATTTT | CASSYSGRAGNTIYF
TRBJ1-5 | TRBD1 | few | TRBV5-6 | TGTGCCAGCAGCGCACGACAGGGGATAAGCAATCAGCCCCAGCATTTT | CASSARQGISNQPQHF
TRBJ2-5 | - | few | TRBV6-2/TRBV6-3 | TGTGCCAGCAGTTACCTCGCCTATAAAGAGACCCAGTACTTC | CASSYLAYKETQYF
TRBJ1-2 | - | few | TRBV27 | TGTGCCAGCAGTCAATCGGGCAACTATGGCTACACCTTC | CASSQSGNYGYTF
TRBJ2-7 | TRBD2 | - | TRBV11-3 | TGTGCCAGCAGCTTCTCTAGCGGGAGCTCCTACGAGCAGTACTTC | CASSFSSGSSYEQYF
TRBJ2-3 | - | - | TRBV6-7 | TGTGCCAGCAGTTACTCGTGGGCCGTGGCGGATACGCAGTATTTT | CASSYSWAVADTQYF
TRBJ2-7 | - | - | TRBV15 | TGTGCCACCAGCGTCGGGACATCCTACGAGCAGTACTTC | CATSVGTSYEQYF
TRBJ2-7 | TRBD1 | many | TRBV13 | TGTGCCAGCAGCTTAGGGGACAGGGAGAACGAGCAGTACTTC | CASSLGDRENEQYF
TRBJ1-2 | - | many | TRBV29-1 | TGCAGCGTTGAAGGGGGGGAGAACTCTAACTATGGCTACACCTTC | CSVEGGENSNYGYTF
TRBJ2-3 | - | - | TRBV29-1 | TGCAGCGTTGAAGGACTCAGGGCGGACCGAAGCACAGATACGCAGTATTTT | CSVEGLRADRSTDTQYF
TRBJ2-5 | - | many | TRBV28 | TGTGCCAGCAGTCCCACCCCACGAGGGGGGGGCGAAGAGACCCAGTACTTC | CASSPTPRGGGEETQYF
TRBJ2-1 | - | - | TRBV5-5 | TGTGCCAGCAGCTTTATCACGGGTGAGCAGTTCTTC | CASSFITGEQFF
TRBJ2-3 | - | many | TRBV3-1 | TGTGCCAGCAGCCAAGATTTAGGTTTGGCGGGGATTACCACAGATACGCAGTATTTT | CASSQDLGLAGITTDTQYF
TRBJ1-2 | - | many | TRBV5-1 | TGCGCCAGCAGCTTTGGGGGAAATGACTATGGCTACACCTTC | CASSFGGNDYGYTF
TRBJ1-2 | - | many | TRBV2 | TGTGCCAACATGGGCCCTCACTATGGCTACACCTTC | CANMGPHYGYTF
TRBJ2-1 | - | many | TRBV12-3/TRBV12-4 | TGTGCCAGCAGTTTTGGGGGGTACAATGAGCAGTTCTTC | CASSFGGYNEQFF
TRBJ2-1 | TRBD2 | few | TRBV11-2 | TGTGCCAGCAGCTTAGGTGGACTAGGAGGCGATGAGCAGTTCTTC | CASSLGGLGGDEQFF
TRBJ1-5 | - | many | TRBV20-1 | TGCAGTGCTATCCTGACAGAGAATAGCAATCAGCCCCAGCATTTT | CSAILTENSNQPQHF
TRBJ1-4 | - | many | TRBV6-1 | TGTGCCAGCAGTGAAGGGGGCAGGGTGACTGAAAAACTGTTTTTT | CASSEGGRVTEKLFF
TRBJ2-5 | - | - | TRBV29-1 | TGCAGCGTTGAAGTCGGCGCCCAAGAGACCCAGTACTTC | CSVEVGAQETQYF
TRBJ2-5 | - | many | TRBV12-3/TRBV12-4 | TGTGCCAGCAGTCCACGGATTGGAGGTCAGGAGACCCAGTACTTC | CASSPRIGGQETQYF
TRBJ2-3 | TRBD2 | - | TRBV10-3 | TGTGCCATCATGAAGTCCGGGGGGGGGAGCACAGATACGCAGTATTTT | CAIMKSGGGSTDTQYF
TRBJ2-3 | - | - | TRBV20-1 | TGCAGTAGCGGAAACACAGATACGCAGTATTTT | CSSGNTDTQYF
TRBJ1-1 | - | many | TRBV6-2/TRBV6-3 | TGTGCCAGCATTCTCCGGGACACCCGAGGCACTGAAGCTTTCTTT | CASILRDTRGTEAFF
TRBJ2-4 | - | many | TRBV21-1 | TGTGCCAGCAGCTCCTTCCAAGTAAGGTCGAGAAACATTCAGTACTTC | CASSSFQVRSRNIQYF
TRBJ2-3 | TRBD2 | many | TRBV6-5 | TGTGCCAGCACCGGACTAGCGGGAAGCACAGATACGCAGTATTTT | CASTGLAGSTDTQYF
TRBJ2-7 | - | - | TRBV2 | TGTGCCAGCCGACTCTGCCCCAGTTACGAGCAGTACTTC | CASRLCPSYEQYF
TRBJ2-7 | TRBD1 | many | TRBV12-5 | TGTGCTAGTGGTTTGTTCCTGACAGGGACCTACGAGCAGTACTTC | CASGLFLTGTYEQYF